The clone carrying this T cell receptor beta chain was seen a handful of times. This record comes from a study of blood T cells in healthy people across ages. The second PCR ran about 6 to 11 cycles with a sample-barcoded 5' primer and J-beta primers. TCRdb reprocessed the 5' RACE reads via MiXCR and lists one record per CDR3 protein. The sample records roughly 1.5 million distinct CDR3 sequences, approximately 42% being singletons. The CDR3 sequence is 15 residues long. With V trimmed by 3 bases and J by 6 bases, 5 bases remained unmatched. The chain links TRBV12-3 or TRBV12-4 to TRBJ2-1, with 10 bases aligning to TRBD2. This TCR derives from a woman aged 18 to 35 in good health. Sequenced: blood. CDR3 region: CASSLSSGRGNEQFF. CDR3 DNA sequence: TGTGCCAGCAGTTTGTCTAGCGGGAGAGGCAATGAGCAGTTCTTC.